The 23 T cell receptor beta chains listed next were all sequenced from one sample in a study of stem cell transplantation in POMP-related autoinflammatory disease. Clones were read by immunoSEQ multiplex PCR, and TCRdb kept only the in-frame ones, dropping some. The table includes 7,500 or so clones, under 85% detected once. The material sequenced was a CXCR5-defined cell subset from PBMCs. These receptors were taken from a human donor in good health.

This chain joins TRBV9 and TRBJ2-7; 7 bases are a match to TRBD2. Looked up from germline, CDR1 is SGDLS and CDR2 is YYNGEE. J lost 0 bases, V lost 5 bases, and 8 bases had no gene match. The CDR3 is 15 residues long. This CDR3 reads CASSVDSGSSYEQYF. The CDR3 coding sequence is TGTGCCAGCAGTGTCGATAGCGGGTCCTCCTACGAGCAGTACTTC.

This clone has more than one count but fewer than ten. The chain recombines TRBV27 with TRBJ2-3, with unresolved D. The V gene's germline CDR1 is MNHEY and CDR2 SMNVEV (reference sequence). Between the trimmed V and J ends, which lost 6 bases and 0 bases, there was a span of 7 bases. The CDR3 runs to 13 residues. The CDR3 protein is CASRGWSTDTQYF. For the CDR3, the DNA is TGTGCCAGCAGGGGGTGGAGCACAGATACGCAGTATTTT.

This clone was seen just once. The DNA of the CDR3 is TGTGCCAGCGGCCCGGGGGGCGACATTCAGTACTTC. It specifies CASGPGGDIQYF. This rearrangement joins TRBV11-2 to TRBJ2-4; D possibly corresponds to TRBD2 (7 bases). Germline V gene data show CDR1 as SGHAT and CDR2 as FQNNGV. V gave up 8 bases and J gave up 8 bases, with 13 bases separating them. This CDR3 region has 12 residues.

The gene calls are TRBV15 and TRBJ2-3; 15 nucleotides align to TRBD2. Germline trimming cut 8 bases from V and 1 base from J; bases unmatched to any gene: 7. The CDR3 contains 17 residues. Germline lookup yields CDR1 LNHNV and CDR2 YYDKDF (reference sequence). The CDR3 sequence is CATSGLAGGPGTDTQYF. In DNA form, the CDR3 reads TGTGCCACCTCTGGACTAGCGGGGGGGCCTGGCACAGATACGCAGTATTTT.

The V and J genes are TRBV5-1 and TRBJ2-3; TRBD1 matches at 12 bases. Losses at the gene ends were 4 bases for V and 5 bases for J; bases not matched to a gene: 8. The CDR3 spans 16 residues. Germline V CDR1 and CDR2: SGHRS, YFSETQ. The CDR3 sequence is CASSPRGTGGRDTQYF. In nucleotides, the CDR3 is TGCGCCAGCAGCCCTAGGGGGACAGGGGGCAGAGATACGCAGTATTTT.

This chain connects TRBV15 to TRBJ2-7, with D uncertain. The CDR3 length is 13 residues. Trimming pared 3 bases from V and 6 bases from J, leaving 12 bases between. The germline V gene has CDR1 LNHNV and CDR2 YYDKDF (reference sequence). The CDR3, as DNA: TGTGCCACCAGCAGCGATACCCTAGGCGAGCAGTACTTC. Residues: CATSSDTLGEQYF.

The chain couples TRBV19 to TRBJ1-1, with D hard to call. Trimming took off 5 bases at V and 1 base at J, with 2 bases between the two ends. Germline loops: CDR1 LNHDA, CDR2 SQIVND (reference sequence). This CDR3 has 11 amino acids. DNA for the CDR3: TGTGCCAGTAGTTCGAACACTGAAGCTTTCTTT. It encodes CASSSNTEAFF.

CDR3: CASSLAGGPGIEQFF. In DNA form, the CDR3 reads TGTGCCAGCAGTTTAGCGGGGGGGCCAGGGATTGAGCAGTTCTTC. This chain links TRBV28 with TRBJ2-1, with 9 bases aligning to TRBD2. Germline CDR1 and CDR2: MDHEN and SYDVKM. V dropped 2 bases and J dropped 9; count of bases not matched to a gene: 8. This CDR3 has 15 amino acids.

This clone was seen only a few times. CDR3 sequence (DNA): TGCGCCAGCAGCCCCCTCGGGGGTCGAAATCAGCCCCAGCATTTT. Its translation: CASSPLGGRNQPQHF. The chain links TRBV5-1 to TRBJ1-5; tentative D call: TRBD1 (5 bases). The CDR3 sequence is 15 residues long. Germline V gene lookup returns CDR1 SGHRS and CDR2 YFSETQ. Between the trimmed V and J ends, which lost 4 bases and 4 bases, there was a span of 15 bases.

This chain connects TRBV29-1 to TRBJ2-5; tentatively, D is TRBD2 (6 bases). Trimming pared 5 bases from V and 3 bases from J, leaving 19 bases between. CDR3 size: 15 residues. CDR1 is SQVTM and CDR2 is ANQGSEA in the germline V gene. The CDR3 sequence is CSVKAWTTREETQYF. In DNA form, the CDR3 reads TGCAGCGTTAAAGCGTGGACGACTAGGGAAGAGACCCAGTACTTC.

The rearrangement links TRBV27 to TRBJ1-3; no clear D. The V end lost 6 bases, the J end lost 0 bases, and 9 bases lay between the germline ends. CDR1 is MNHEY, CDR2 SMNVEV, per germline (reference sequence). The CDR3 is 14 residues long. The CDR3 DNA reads TGTGCCAGCAGGGTCACCTTCTCTGGAAACACCATATATTTT. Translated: CASRVTFSGNTIYF.

The CDR3 DNA reads TGTGCCAGCAGCGGGGACAGGGAGGGCAAAAACATTCAGTACTTC. Its translation is CASSGDREGKNIQYF. This chain uses TRBV2 with TRBJ2-4; 9 bases line up with TRBD1. Germline lookup yields CDR1 SNHLY and CDR2 FYNNEI. J was trimmed by 3 bases and V by 6 bases; bases with no gene match: 6. The CDR3 is 15 residues long. Combining the CDR3 with reference TRBV2 and TRBJ2-4 gives the whole variable domain EPEVTQTPSHQVTQMGQEVILRCVPISNHLYFYWYRQILGQKVEFLVSFYNNEISEKSEIFDDQFSVERPDGSNFTLKIRSTKLEDSAMYFCASSGDREGKNIQYFGAGTRLSVL.

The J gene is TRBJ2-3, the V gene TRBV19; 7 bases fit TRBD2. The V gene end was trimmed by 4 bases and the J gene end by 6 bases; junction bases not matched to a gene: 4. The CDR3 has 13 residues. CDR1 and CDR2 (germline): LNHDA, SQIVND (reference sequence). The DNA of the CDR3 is TGTGCCAGTAGTACCGCGGGAGCGGATACGCAGTATTTT. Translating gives CASSTAGADTQYF.

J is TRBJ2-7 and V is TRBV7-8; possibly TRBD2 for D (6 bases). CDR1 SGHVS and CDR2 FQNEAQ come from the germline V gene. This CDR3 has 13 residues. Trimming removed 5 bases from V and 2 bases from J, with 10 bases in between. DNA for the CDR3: TGTGCCAGCAGCCGGGGAGGAGCCTACGAGCAGTACTTC. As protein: CASSRGGAYEQYF.

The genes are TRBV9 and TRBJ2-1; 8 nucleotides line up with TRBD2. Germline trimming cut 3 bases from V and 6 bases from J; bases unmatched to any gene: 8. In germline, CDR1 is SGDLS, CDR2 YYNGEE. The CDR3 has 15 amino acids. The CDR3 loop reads CASSGPGGPRNEQFF. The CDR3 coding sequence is TGTGCCAGCAGCGGCCCGGGGGGGCCCCGCAATGAGCAGTTCTTC.

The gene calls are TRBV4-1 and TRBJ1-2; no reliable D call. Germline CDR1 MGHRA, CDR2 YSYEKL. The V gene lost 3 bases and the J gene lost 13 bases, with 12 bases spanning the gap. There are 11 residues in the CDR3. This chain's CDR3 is CASSQKNVFTF. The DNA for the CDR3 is TGCGCCAGCAGCCAGAAGAACGTATTCACCTTC.

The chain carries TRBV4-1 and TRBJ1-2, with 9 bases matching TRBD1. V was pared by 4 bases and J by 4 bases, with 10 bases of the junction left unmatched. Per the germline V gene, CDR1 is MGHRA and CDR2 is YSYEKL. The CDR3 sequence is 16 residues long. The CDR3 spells CASSRPGQGKGYGYTF. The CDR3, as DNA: TGCGCCAGCAGCCGACCGGGACAGGGTAAGGGCTATGGCTACACCTTC.

The CDR3 here is CASSPTPNEQYF. DNA of the CDR3: TGCGCCAGCAGCCCGACCCCTAACGAGCAGTACTTC. The gene calls are TRBV5-1 and TRBJ2-7, with D unresolved. The CDR3 sequence is 12 residues long. CDR1 is SGHRS, CDR2 YFSETQ, per germline. V shed 4 bases and J shed 5 bases, with 10 bases lying between them.

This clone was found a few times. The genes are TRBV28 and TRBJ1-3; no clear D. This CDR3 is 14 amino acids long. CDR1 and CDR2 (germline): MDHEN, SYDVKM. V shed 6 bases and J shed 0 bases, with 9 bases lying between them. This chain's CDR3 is CASRGGHSGNTIYF. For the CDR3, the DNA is TGTGCCAGCAGGGGAGGCCACTCTGGAAACACCATATATTTT.

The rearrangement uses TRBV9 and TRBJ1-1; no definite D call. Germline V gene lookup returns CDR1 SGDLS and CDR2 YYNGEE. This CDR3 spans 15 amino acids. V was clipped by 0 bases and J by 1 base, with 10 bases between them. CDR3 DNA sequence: TGTGCCAGCAGCGTAGGGTCATTGAAGAACACTGAAGCTTTCTTT. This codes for CASSVGSLKNTEAFF.

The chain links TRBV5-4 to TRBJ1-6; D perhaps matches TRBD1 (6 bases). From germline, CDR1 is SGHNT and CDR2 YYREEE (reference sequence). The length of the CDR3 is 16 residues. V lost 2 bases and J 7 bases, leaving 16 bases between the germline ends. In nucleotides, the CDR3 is TGTGCCAGCAGCTTCCCGGGGGGCAGAGGGAATTCACCCCTCCACTTT. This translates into CASSFPGGRGNSPLHF.

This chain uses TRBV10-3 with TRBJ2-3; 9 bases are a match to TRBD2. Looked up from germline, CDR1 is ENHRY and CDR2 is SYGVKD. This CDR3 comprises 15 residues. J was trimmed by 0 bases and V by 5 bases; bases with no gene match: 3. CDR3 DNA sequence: TGTGCCATCAGTCCTAGCGGGGTAAGCACAGATACGCAGTATTTT. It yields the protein CAISPSGVSTDTQYF.

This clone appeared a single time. CDR3 sequence reads: CASSLGQGITSTDTQYF. Here the CDR3 DNA reads TGTGCCAGCAGCTTAGGACAGGGGATTACTAGCACAGATACGCAGTATTTT. The chain is built from TRBV7-3 and TRBJ2-3, with 9 bases aligning to TRBD1. From germline, CDR1 is SGHTA and CDR2 FQGTGA. The CDR3 contains 17 residues. V lost 2 bases, J lost 0 bases, and 6 bases stayed unmatched.